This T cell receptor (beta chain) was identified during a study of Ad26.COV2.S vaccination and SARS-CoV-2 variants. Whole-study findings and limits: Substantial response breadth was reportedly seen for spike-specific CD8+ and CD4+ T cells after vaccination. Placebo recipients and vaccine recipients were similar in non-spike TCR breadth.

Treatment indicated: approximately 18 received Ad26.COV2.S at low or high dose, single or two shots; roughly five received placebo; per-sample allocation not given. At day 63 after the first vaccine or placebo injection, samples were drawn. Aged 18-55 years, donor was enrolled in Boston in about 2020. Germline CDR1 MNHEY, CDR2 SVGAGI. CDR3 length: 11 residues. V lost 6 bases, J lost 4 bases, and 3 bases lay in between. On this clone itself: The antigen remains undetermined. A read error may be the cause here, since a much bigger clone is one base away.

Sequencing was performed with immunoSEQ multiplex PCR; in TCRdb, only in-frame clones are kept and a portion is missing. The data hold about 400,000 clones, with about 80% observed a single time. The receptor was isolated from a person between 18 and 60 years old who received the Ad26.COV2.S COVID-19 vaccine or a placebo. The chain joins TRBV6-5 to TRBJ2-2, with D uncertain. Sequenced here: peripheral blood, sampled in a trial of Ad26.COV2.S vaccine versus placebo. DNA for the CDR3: TGTGCCAGCAGATCCACCGGGGAGCTGTTTTTT. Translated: CASRSTGELFF.